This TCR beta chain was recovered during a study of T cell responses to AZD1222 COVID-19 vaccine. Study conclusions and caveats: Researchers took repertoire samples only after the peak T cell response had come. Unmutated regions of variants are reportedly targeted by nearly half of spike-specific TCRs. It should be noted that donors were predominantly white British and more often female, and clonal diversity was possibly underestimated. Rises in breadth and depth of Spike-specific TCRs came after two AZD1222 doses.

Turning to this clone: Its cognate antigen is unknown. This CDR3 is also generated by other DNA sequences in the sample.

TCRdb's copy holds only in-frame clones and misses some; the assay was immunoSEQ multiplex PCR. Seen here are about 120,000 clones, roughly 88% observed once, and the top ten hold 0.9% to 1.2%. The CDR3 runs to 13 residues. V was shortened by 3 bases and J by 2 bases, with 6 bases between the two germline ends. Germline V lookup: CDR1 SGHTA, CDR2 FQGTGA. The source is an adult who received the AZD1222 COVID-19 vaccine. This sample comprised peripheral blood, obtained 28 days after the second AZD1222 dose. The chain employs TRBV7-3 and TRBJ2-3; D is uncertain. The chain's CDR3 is CASSLTITDTQYF. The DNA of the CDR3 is TGTGCCAGCAGCTTGACGATCACAGATACGCAGTATTTT.